The rows below give T cell receptor beta chains drawn from one sample of a study of OX40 agonist ivuxolimab in advanced cancers. Measured with immunoSEQ multiplex PCR; TCRdb has only the in-frame clones, and not every one. This table has 14,000 to 15,000 clones, 91% appearing once. The starting material was CD4+ or CD8+ T cells sorted from blood, obtained in a trial of the OX40 agonist ivuxolimab. The origin of the receptors is an adult with an advanced solid tumor such as melanoma, head and neck, liver or kidney cancer. CDR3s include the opening cysteine and the closing phenylalanine or tryptophan. A D gene is named only where the DNA matches it firmly. Expanded clones get a size class; other rows say once, few or many, or leave the size out.

CDR3 DNA,CDR3 protein,clone size,J gene,D gene,V gene
TGCAGCGTTGAAGGGGTAGCGGGGGATTACGAGCAGTACTTC,CSVEGVAGDYEQYF,-,TRBJ2-7,TRBD2,TRBV29-1
TGTGCCAGCACGCCATATCAGCCCCAGCATTTT,CASTPYQPQHF,-,TRBJ1-5,-,TRBV7-3
TGTGCCATCAGTGAGTCGATGGACAGCGGACGGTTGGGTGAGCAGTTCTTC,CAISESMDSGRLGEQFF,-,TRBJ2-1,-,TRBV10-3
TGTGCCAGCAGCTTAGAGGGAGATACGCAGTATTTT,CASSLEGDTQYF,-,TRBJ2-3,-,TRBV11-2
TGCGCCAGCAGCCCGATCGGGACAGGGGAGCACGAGCAGTACTTC,CASSPIGTGEHEQYF,-,TRBJ2-7,TRBD1,TRBV4-1
TGTGCTAGTGGTTTGGGGTACGAGCAGTACTTC,CASGLGYEQYF,-,TRBJ2-7,-,TRBV12-5
TGCGCCAGCAGCCAAGATCTCCCTTCTTTGGATACGCAGTATTTT,CASSQDLPSLDTQYF,-,TRBJ2-3,-,TRBV4-1
TGTGCCAGCAGCGTCGGAATAGCGGGAGTCCTCACAGATACGCAGTATTTT,CASSVGIAGVLTDTQYF,-,TRBJ2-3,TRBD2,TRBV9
TGTGCCAGCAGTTCCAGCGGGACCGCCTACGAGCAGTACTTC,CASSSSGTAYEQYF,-,TRBJ2-7,TRBD2,TRBV6-5
TGTGCCAGCACTGTGATGGGTAGCAATCAGCCCCAGCATTTT,CASTVMGSNQPQHF,-,TRBJ1-5,-,TRBV28
TGTGCCAGCAGTTTATCGGGCCTTTCGAGCTCCTACGAGCAGTACTTC,CASSLSGLSSSYEQYF,-,TRBJ2-7,-,TRBV27
TGTGCCAGCATGGGTTACAATGAGCAGTTCTTC,CASMGYNEQFF,-,TRBJ2-1,-,TRBV2
TGCGCCAGCAGCATACAGGGACAGGGGAGTATTAGCACAGATACGCAGTATTTT,CASSIQGQGSISTDTQYF,once,TRBJ2-3,TRBD1,TRBV5-1
TGTGCCAGCAGCGGACCTACCTACGAGCAGTACTTC,CASSGPTYEQYF,-,TRBJ2-7,-,TRBV9
TGTGCCAGCAGGGGAGCCGGCTCCTACGAGCAGTACTTC,CASRGAGSYEQYF,-,TRBJ2-7,-,TRBV5-4
TGCGCCAGCAGCTTGAGGGGACAGGCTAGCACAGATACGCAGTATTTT,CASSLRGQASTDTQYF,-,TRBJ2-3,TRBD1,TRBV5-1
TGTGCCAGTTTAGGGACGGACTACTACGAGCAGTACTTC,CASLGTDYYEQYF,once,TRBJ2-7,-,TRBV2
TGCGCCAGCATGGACATCGGCTATGGCTACACCTTC,CASMDIGYGYTF,-,TRBJ1-2,-,TRBV10-2
TGTGCCAGCAGTGGGACTAGCGGGAGACCCGAGCAGTACTTC,CASSGTSGRPEQYF,-,TRBJ2-7,TRBD2,TRBV2
TGTGCCAGCAGTTGGGAGAGCTCCTACAATGAGCAGTTCTTC,CASSWESSYNEQFF,-,TRBJ2-1,-,TRBV27
TGTGCCAGCAGTTTAGGCGCGGTGTCGGGTTCACCCCTCCACTTT,CASSLGAVSGSPLHF,-,TRBJ1-6,-,TRBV27
TGTGCCAGCAGCCCCTCAGCGGGAGCTGCAGATACGCAGTATTTT,CASSPSAGAADTQYF,-,TRBJ2-3,TRBD2,TRBV7-2
TGCGCCAGCAGTGAGGCTCCCGGCGAGAAAGAGACCCAGTACTTC,CASSEAPGEKETQYF,-,TRBJ2-5,-,TRBV10-1
TGCGCCAGCAGCCGACCAGGGGGCGGCCAAGAGACCCAGTACTTC,CASSRPGGGQETQYF,-,TRBJ2-5,TRBD1,TRBV4-1
TGTGCCAGCAGTCTCCCCCCCGACAGGTTATACGGTGAAAAACTGTTTTTT,CASSLPPDRLYGEKLFF,-,TRBJ1-4,-,TRBV28
TGTGCCAGCAGTATCGACCCGGGTCTAGCGGGAGGAGAGCAGTTCTTC,CASSIDPGLAGGEQFF,-,TRBJ2-1,TRBD2,TRBV28
TGTGCCAGCAGACCCGAGGGGGGGAACACTGAAGCTTTCTTT,CASRPEGGNTEAFF,-,TRBJ1-1,-,TRBV5-4
TGTGCCAGCAGTTTAGTTAGCGGGAAGGTCGAGCAGTACTTC,CASSLVSGKVEQYF,-,TRBJ2-7,TRBD2,TRBV27
TGTGCCAGCAGTTTATCTGCGACTAGCGGGAGGTTAGGGGAGTACTTC,CASSLSATSGRLGEYF,large,TRBJ2-7,TRBD2,TRBV27
TGTGCCAGCAGCACCCCACTACAGGGGCCGATATTTGGCTACACCTTC,CASSTPLQGPIFGYTF,-,TRBJ1-2,TRBD1,TRBV9
TGTGCCAGCAGCTCCCAAAACGACTACAATGAAAAACTGTTTTTT,CASSSQNDYNEKLFF,-,TRBJ1-4,-,TRBV7-9
TGTGCCAGCAGGAACCTAGATGAAAAACTGTTTTTT,CASRNLDEKLFF,-,TRBJ1-4,-,TRBV6-6
TGTGCCAGCAGCTCGGGCAACGGGGACCGCACAGATACGCAGTATTTT,CASSSGNGDRTDTQYF,-,TRBJ2-3,-,TRBV11-2
TGCGCCAGCAGCCTCGACAGGTATACGCAGTATTTT,CASSLDRYTQYF,-,TRBJ2-3,-,TRBV5-1
TGTGCCACCTTTAGCGGGGAGAACACCGGGGAGCTGTTTTTT,CATFSGENTGELFF,-,TRBJ2-2,TRBD2,TRBV6-5
TGTGCCAGCAGTTTGCTCGGGACTAGAGCCCATGAGCAGTTCTTC,CASSLLGTRAHEQFF,-,TRBJ2-1,TRBD2,TRBV6-6
TGTGCCAGCAATGACAGGGGTATTTCGGAGACCCAGTACTTC,CASNDRGISETQYF,-,TRBJ2-5,TRBD1,TRBV9
TGTGCCAGCAGCCCCCTATACTACCAAATCTACGAGCAGTACTTC,CASSPLYYQIYEQYF,-,TRBJ2-7,-,TRBV11-2
TGCAGCCCTGACCCCTTACGACAGGGTAGCAATCAGCCCCAGCATTTT,CSPDPLRQGSNQPQHF,few,TRBJ1-5,TRBD1,TRBV29-1
TGTGCCAGTAGTTTTGATCGACAAGGGGCGGATCAGCCCCAGCATTTT,CASSFDRQGADQPQHF,-,TRBJ1-5,-,TRBV19
TGTGCCAGCAGCTCCGCGGAGACCCAGTACTTC,CASSSAETQYF,-,TRBJ2-5,-,TRBV13
TGTGCCAGCGAGAGGGCGAACACTGAAGCTTTCTTT,CASERANTEAFF,-,TRBJ1-1,-,TRBV6-1
TGTGCCAGCAGAACCTGGCTAGCGGGGCTCGATGAGCAGTTCTTC,CASRTWLAGLDEQFF,once,TRBJ2-1,TRBD2,TRBV28
TGTGCCAGTAGTGCGACGGGGGACGGCAATCAGCCCCAGCATTTT,CASSATGDGNQPQHF,-,TRBJ1-5,-,TRBV19
TGTGCCAGCAGTGCCTGGACAAGGCCGTCCAATCAGCCCCAGCATTTT,CASSAWTRPSNQPQHF,-,TRBJ1-5,-,TRBV6-1
TGCAGCGTTGTTGACGGCAACACCGGGGAGCTGTTTTTT,CSVVDGNTGELFF,-,TRBJ2-2,-,TRBV29-1
TGCAGCGTTGAAGTTTTATATGGGGAGGGCGAGCAGTACTTC,CSVEVLYGEGEQYF,-,TRBJ2-7,TRBD2,TRBV29-1
TGCGCCAGCAGCTCCGGACAGGGGAATTCACCCCTCCACTTT,CASSSGQGNSPLHF,-,TRBJ1-6,TRBD1,TRBV5-1